The clone carrying this T cell receptor (beta chain) appeared a few times. Its specificity is unknown. Autoimmune disease history or systemic immunosuppression led to patients being barred. This entry belongs to a study of OX40 agonist ivuxolimab in advanced cancers. Background on the study: Every 2 weeks, patients got intravenous ivuxolimab at one of six dose levels (0.01-10 mg/kg). Study-level results: Certain nonresponding patients likewise had low normalized T-cell clonal expansion.

Libraries were prepared by immunoSEQ multiplex PCR; TCRdb keeps only in-frame clonotypes and omits some of them. The table includes tens of thousands of clones, about 88% detected once. V was cut by 4 bases and J by 6 bases, with 16 bases left in between. The germline V gene has CDR1 KGHSH and CDR2 LQKENI. The CDR3 runs to 14 residues. The clonotype originates from an adult with an advanced solid tumor such as melanoma, head and neck, liver or kidney cancer. The rearrangement joins TRBV18 to TRBJ2-7; perhaps TRBD2 as D (5 bases). Material: CD4+ or CD8+ T cells sorted from blood, obtained in a trial of the OX40 agonist ivuxolimab. The CDR3, as DNA: TGTGCCAGCTCACATTTAGACACCGAGGGCGAGCAGTACTTC. Protein product: CASSHLDTEGEQYF.